The 24 T cell receptor beta chains given below trace back to one sample, sequenced in a study of follicular helper T cells after annual influenza vaccination. Indicated time point: 2015-2016 season, 7 days after influenza vaccination. Libraries were prepared by immunoSEQ multiplex PCR; TCRdb keeps only in-frame clonotypes and omits some of them. The profile shows some 10,000 clones, roughly 80% of them singletons. The material was CXCR5+ CD38- circulating T follicular helper cells from blood, obtained 7 days after influenza vaccination. Stated subset: circulating Tfh, non-naive CD4+CXCR5+PD-1+ (ICOS+CD38+ or ICOS-CD38-). These receptors were collected from an adult who received the influenza vaccine.

DNA of the CDR3: TGTGCCAGCACCAAAGGGACAGGGGTGGGTAACACTGAAGCTTTCTTT. This codes for CASTKGTGVGNTEAFF. This rearrangement joins TRBV6-6 to TRBJ1-1, with 10 nucleotides matching TRBD1. J was trimmed by 2 bases and V by 7 bases; bases with no gene match: 10. The CDR3 is 16 amino acids. Germline V gene data show CDR1 as MNHNY and CDR2 as SVGAGI (reference sequence).

This clone was seen more than once but under ten times. CDR3 in amino acids: CASSIDRDQPQHF. CDR3 nucleotides: TGTGCCAGTAGTATTGACAGGGATCAGCCCCAGCATTTT. The chain is built from TRBV19 and TRBJ1-5; the match to TRBD1 covers 7 bases. The ends lost 3 bases at V and 5 bases at J; junction bases unmatched: 1. Germline V lookup: CDR1 LNHDA, CDR2 SQIVND (reference sequence). The CDR3 covers 13 residues.

The chain uses TRBV27 and TRBJ2-7; 7 bases line up with TRBD2. The CDR3 sequence is 13 residues long. With V trimmed by 8 bases and J by 4 bases, 8 bases remained unmatched. CDR1 and CDR2 from the germline V gene are MNHEY and SMNVEV (reference sequence). The CDR3 sequence is CASAPGTTYEQYF. DNA of the CDR3: TGTGCCAGCGCCCCGGGGACTACTTACGAGCAGTACTTC.

The chain recombines TRBV9 with TRBJ2-3, with D perhaps TRBD2 (5 bases). Between the trimmed V and J ends, which lost 5 bases and 5 bases, there was a span of 15 bases. This CDR3 is built from 14 residues. CDR1 is SGDLS and CDR2 is YYNGEE in the germline V gene. CDR3 protein: CASSRIVEGDTQYF. Here the CDR3 DNA reads TGTGCCAGCAGTCGAATCGTCGAGGGAGATACGCAGTATTTT.

This clone was observed once. This chain uses TRBV7-2 with TRBJ2-5; 7 bases are shared with TRBD2. Per the germline V gene, CDR1 is SGHTA and CDR2 is FQGNSA. After removal of 3 bases from V and 3 bases from J, the junction contained 10 bases not matched to a gene. This CDR3 comprises 16 residues. The CDR3 reads CASSFNGREGKETQYF. In nucleotides, the CDR3 is TGTGCCAGCAGCTTTAACGGCAGGGAGGGCAAAGAGACCCAGTACTTC.

This sequence joins TRBV18 and TRBJ2-7; D possibly uses TRBD1 or TRBD2 (5 bases each). Germline loops: CDR1 KGHSH, CDR2 LQKENI. V gave up 3 bases and J gave up 2 bases, with 8 bases separating them. CDR3 length: 13 amino acids. CDR3 nucleotides: TGTGCCAGCTCACCGCAGGGAGCCTACGAGCAGTACTTC. It is translated as CASSPQGAYEQYF.

This chain uses TRBV5-1 with TRBJ2-1, with TRBD2 identical over 8 bases. V gave up 3 bases and J gave up 8 bases; unmatched junction bases: 10. Germline V gene sequence: CDR1 SGHRS, CDR2 YFSETQ. The CDR3 loop spans 15 amino acids. The CDR3: CASSSASGSSDEQFF. CDR3 DNA: TGCGCCAGCAGCTCCGCTAGCGGGTCGAGCGATGAGCAGTTCTTC.

The count of this clone is one. V and J are TRBV6-5 and TRBJ2-1, with D possibly TRBD1 on 5 matching bases. In germline, CDR1 is MNHEY, CDR2 SVGAGI. Trimming stripped 6 bases from V and 11 bases from J, with 11 bases between. The CDR3 consists of 11 residues. CDR3 sequence (DNA): TGTGCCAGCAGCCAGGGTAGACAGCAGTTCTTC. Translated, it gives CASSQGRQQFF.

This chain links TRBV7-2 with TRBJ2-2; D perhaps matches TRBD1 (6 bases). V dropped 5 bases and J dropped 4 bases, with 14 bases sitting between them. Germline V gene sequence: CDR1 SGHTA, CDR2 FQGNSA. This CDR3 comprises 15 residues. CDR3 in amino acids: CASSIGQPFTGELFF. CDR3 sequence (DNA): TGTGCCAGCAGCATAGGACAGCCCTTCACCGGGGAGCTGTTTTTT.

The gene calls are TRBV7-2 and TRBJ2-7; D might be TRBD1 (5 bases). This CDR3 contains 14 residues. V lost 5 bases, J lost 3 bases, and 14 bases lay in between. CDR1 is SGHTA, CDR2 FQGNSA, per germline. CDR3 sequence (DNA): TGTGCCAGCAGCCAGACAGCAGCCTTCTACGAGCAGTACTTC. It yields the protein CASSQTAAFYEQYF.

This rearrangement joins TRBV10-1 to TRBJ2-1; 7 nucleotides match TRBD2. The CDR3 has 16 amino acids. Per the germline V gene, CDR1 is WNHNN and CDR2 is SYGVQD (reference sequence). Trimming cost V 4 bases and J 0 bases; bases outside gene matches: 6. The CDR3 protein is CASSGSGPLSYNEQFF. As DNA, the CDR3 is TGCGCCAGCAGTGGTAGCGGGCCCCTCTCCTACAATGAGCAGTTCTTC.

The gene calls are TRBV15 and TRBJ2-2; 7 positions agree with TRBD1. The CDR3 spans 16 residues. The germline gives CDR1 LNHNV, CDR2 YYDKDF (reference sequence). The V segment lost 2 bases and the J segment 2 bases; nucleotides outside the gene matches: 5. CDR3 amino acids: CATSRTGVLNTGELFF. Written as DNA, the CDR3 is TGTGCCACCAGCAGAACAGGGGTATTAAACACCGGGGAGCTGTTTTTT.

This chain joins TRBV5-1 and TRBJ1-2, with a possible D match to TRBD1 (5 bases). V lost 2 bases to trimming and J lost 8 bases, with 16 bases between them. This CDR3 has 14 amino acids. The germline V gene encodes CDR1 SGHRS and CDR2 YFSETQ. CDR3 sequence (DNA): TGCGCCAGCAGCTTTTGGGGACCCCAGCGGGGCTACACCTTC. Protein product: CASSFWGPQRGYTF.

CDR3 sequence (DNA): TGTGCCAGCAGCTTCAGGCCGGGACAGGGACGAGGGGGGGAGCTGTTTTTT. Protein product: CASSFRPGQGRGGELFF. This chain uses TRBV7-2 with TRBJ2-2, with 9 bases that match TRBD1. CDR1 is SGHTA and CDR2 is FQGNSA in the germline V gene. The CDR3 covers 17 residues. The J segment lost 8 bases and the V segment lost 3 bases, leaving 13 bases of the junction unmatched.

This clone has only a few counts. This chain joins TRBV11-3 and TRBJ1-2; D uncertain. CDR1 is SGHNT and CDR2 is YENEEA in the germline V gene. This CDR3 spans 14 amino acids. Deletions cut 5 bases from V and 5 bases from J, with 15 bases between. The CDR3 is CASSPRLGPYGYTF. CDR3 coding DNA: TGTGCCAGCAGCCCTCGTTTGGGCCCGTATGGCTACACCTTC. The full variable domain, rest sourced from reference TRBV11-3 and TRBJ1-2, is EAGVVQSPRYKIIEKKQPVAFWCNPISGHNTLYWYLQNLGQGPELLIRYENEEAVDDSQLPKDRFSAERLKGVDSTLKIQPAELGDSAVYLCASSPRLGPYGYTFGSGTRLTVV.

J is TRBJ1-6 and V is TRBV30; D is possibly TRBD1 (6 bases). The germline V and J ends were trimmed by 4 bases and 10 bases, with 11 bases remaining between them. The length of the CDR3 is 12 residues. The V gene's germline CDR1 is GTSNPN and CDR2 SVGIG (reference sequence). The CDR3 DNA is TGTGCCTGGAACAGGGTTGGGTCACCCCTCCACTTT. This encodes CAWNRVGSPLHF.

The CDR3 bases are TGTGCCAGCAGCGTCGCGGCTGGGGCCAACGTCCTGACTTTC. It specifies CASSVAAGANVLTF. The chain joins TRBV7-8 to TRBJ2-6; the D is unclear. The germline gives CDR1 SGHVS, CDR2 FQNEAQ. V lost 5 bases, J lost 2 bases, and 7 bases lay in between. CDR3 size: 14 residues.

The rearrangement joins TRBV27 to TRBJ1-5; weak D call: TRBD1 (5 bases). Germline V lookup: CDR1 MNHEY, CDR2 SMNVEV (reference sequence). V was trimmed by 5 bases and J by 11 bases, leaving 19 bases between them. This CDR3 has 14 amino acids. The CDR3: CASSIRPRDQAQHF. The DNA of the CDR3 is TGTGCCAGCAGTATACGCCCGCGGGACCAGGCCCAGCATTTT.

The chain carries TRBV5-5 and TRBJ1-6; TRBD1 matches at 8 bases. J lost 8 bases, V lost 3 bases, and 1 base had no gene match. Germline V lookup: CDR1 SGHKS, CDR2 YYEKEE (reference sequence). The CDR3 has 13 amino acids. The CDR3 sequence: CASSSGGDSPLHF. In DNA, the CDR3 is TGTGCCAGCAGCTCAGGGGGCGATTCACCCCTCCACTTT.

The CDR3 spells CASSYSTVGGYGYTF. CDR3 DNA: TGTGCCAGCAGTTACTCGACCGTCGGGGGTTATGGCTACACCTTC. This chain connects TRBV6-6 to TRBJ1-2; D is perhaps TRBD1 (5 bases). CDR1 and CDR2 from the germline V gene are MNHNY and SVGAGI (reference sequence). Trimming took 0 bases from V and 5 from J, leaving 13 bases between them. This CDR3 comprises 15 residues.

The chain's CDR3 is CASSQEGGSREVHNEQFF. For the CDR3, the DNA is TGCGCCAGCAGCCAAGAGGGCGGGTCGCGGGAGGTACACAATGAGCAGTTCTTC. The chain has TRBV4-1 and TRBJ2-1, with TRBD2 identical over 8 bases. V was pared by 0 bases and J by 5 bases, with 12 bases of the junction left unmatched. The CDR3 spans 18 residues. CDR1 is MGHRA, CDR2 YSYEKL, per germline.

The chain links TRBV29-1 to TRBJ2-7, with D possibly called TRBD1 or TRBD2 (6 bases each). Germline values: CDR1 SQVTM, CDR2 ANQGSEA. Trimming shortened V by 4 bases and J by 5 bases, and 18 bases separated the two germline ends. The CDR3 totals 14 residues. In nucleotides, the CDR3 is TGCAGCGTTGGGGGGGCAGGACGATCTGACGAGCAGTACTTC. Its translation is CSVGGAGRSDEQYF.

The rearrangement uses TRBV15 and TRBJ1-4; no firm D call. This CDR3 region has 15 residues. The V and J ends lost 1 base and 0 bases respectively, with 6 bases between them. Germline values: CDR1 LNHNV, CDR2 YYDKDF (reference sequence). In DNA form, the CDR3 reads TGTGCCACCAGCAGAGCAGGATCAACTAATGAAAAACTGTTTTTT. Protein product: CATSRAGSTNEKLFF.

The V call is TRBV6-5, the J call TRBJ1-2; tentative D call: TRBD1 (5 bases). Germline assignment: CDR1 MNHEY and CDR2 SVGAGI. CDR3 length: 14 residues. With 8 bases removed from V and 8 bases from J, the gap between germline ends came to 21 bases. The CDR3 loop reads CASRRYTGYEGYTF. In nucleotides, the CDR3 is TGTGCCAGCCGGAGGTATACAGGCTACGAAGGCTACACCTTC.